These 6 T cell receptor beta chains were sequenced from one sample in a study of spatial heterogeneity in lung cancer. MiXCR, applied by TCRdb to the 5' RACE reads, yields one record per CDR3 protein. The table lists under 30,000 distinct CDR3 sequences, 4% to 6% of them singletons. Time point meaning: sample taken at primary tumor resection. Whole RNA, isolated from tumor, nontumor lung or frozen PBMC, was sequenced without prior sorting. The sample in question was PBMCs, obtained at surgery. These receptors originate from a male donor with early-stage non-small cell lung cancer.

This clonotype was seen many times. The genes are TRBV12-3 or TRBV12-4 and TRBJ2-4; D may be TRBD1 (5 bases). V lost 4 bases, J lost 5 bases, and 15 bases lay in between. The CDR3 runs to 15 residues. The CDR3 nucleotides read TGTGCCAGCAGTTCGGACATTGCCGGCCAAAACATTCAGTACTTC. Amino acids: CASSSDIAGQNIQYF.

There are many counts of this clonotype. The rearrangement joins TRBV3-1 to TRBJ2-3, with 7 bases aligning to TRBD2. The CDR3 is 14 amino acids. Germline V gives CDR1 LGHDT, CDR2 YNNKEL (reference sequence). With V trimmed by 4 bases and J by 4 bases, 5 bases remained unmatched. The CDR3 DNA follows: TGTGCCAGCAGCCCACGACTAGCCCCAGATACGCAGTATTTT. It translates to CASSPRLAPDTQYF.

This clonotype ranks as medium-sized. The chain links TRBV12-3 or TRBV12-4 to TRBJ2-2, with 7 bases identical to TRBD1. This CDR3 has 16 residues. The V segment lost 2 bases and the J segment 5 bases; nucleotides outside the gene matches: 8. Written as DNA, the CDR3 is TGTGCCAGCAGTTTACCGACAGGGAAGATAACCGGGGAGCTGTTTTTT. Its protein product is CASSLPTGKITGELFF.

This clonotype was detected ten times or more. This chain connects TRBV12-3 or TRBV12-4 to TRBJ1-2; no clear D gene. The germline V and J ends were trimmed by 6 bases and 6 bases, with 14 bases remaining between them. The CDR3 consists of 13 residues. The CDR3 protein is CASSPSGRDGYTF. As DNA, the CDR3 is TGTGCCAGCAGCCCCAGCGGGCGGGATGGCTACACCTTC.

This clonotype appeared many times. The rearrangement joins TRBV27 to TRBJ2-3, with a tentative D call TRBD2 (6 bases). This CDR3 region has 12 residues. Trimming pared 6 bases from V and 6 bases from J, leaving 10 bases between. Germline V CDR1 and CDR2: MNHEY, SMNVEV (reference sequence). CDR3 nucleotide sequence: TGTGCCAGCAGCCGGGGGTTGGATACGCAGTATTTT. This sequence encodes CASSRGLDTQYF.

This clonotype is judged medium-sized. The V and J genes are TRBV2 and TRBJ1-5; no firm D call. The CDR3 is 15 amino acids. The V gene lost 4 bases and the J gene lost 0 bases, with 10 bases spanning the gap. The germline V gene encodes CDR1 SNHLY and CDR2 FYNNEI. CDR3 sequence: CASSGETNSNQPQHF. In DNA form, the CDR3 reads TGTGCCAGCAGTGGGGAGACGAATAGCAATCAGCCCCAGCATTTT.